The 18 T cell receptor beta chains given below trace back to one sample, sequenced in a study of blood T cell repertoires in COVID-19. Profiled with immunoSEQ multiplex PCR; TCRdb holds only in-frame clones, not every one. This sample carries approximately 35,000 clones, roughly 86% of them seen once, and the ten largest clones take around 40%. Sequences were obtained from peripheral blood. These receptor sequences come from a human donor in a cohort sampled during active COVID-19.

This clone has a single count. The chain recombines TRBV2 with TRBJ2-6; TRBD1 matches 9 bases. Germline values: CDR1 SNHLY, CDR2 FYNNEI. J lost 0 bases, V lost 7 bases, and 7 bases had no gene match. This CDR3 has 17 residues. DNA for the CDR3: TGTGCCAGCATTTACAGGGGGCTTAACTCTGGGGCCAACGTCCTGACTTTC. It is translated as CASIYRGLNSGANVLTF.

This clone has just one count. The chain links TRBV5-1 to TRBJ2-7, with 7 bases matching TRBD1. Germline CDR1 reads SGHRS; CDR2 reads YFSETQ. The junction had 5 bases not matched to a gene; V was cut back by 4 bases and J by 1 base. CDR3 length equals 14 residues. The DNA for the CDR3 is TGCGCCAGCAGCCCAGGACAGGTGTCCTACGAGCAGTACTTC. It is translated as CASSPGQVSYEQYF.

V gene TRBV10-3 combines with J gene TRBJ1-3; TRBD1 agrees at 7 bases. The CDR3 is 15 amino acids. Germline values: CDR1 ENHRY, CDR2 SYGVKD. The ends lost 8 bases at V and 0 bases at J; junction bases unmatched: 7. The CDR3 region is CAIQGETVSGNTIYF. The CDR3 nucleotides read TGTGCCATCCAGGGGGAGACCGTCTCTGGAAACACCATATATTTT.

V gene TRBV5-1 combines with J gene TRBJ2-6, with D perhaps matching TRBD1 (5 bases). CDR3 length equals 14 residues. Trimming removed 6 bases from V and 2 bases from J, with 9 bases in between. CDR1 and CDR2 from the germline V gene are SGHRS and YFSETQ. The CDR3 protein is CASIQGAGANVLTF. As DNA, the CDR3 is TGCGCCAGCATCCAGGGCGCTGGGGCCAACGTCCTGACTTTC.

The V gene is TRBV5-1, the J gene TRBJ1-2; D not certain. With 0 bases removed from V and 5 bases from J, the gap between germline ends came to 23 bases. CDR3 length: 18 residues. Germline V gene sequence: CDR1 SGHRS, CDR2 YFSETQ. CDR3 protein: CASSLAPPVPGTSYGYTF. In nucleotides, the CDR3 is TGCGCCAGCAGCTTGGCGCCCCCCGTACCGGGAACAAGTTATGGCTACACCTTC.

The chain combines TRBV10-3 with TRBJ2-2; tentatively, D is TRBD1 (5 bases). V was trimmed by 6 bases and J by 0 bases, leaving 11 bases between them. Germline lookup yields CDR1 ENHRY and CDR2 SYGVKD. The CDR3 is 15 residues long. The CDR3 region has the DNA TGTGCCATCAGGCCGCCGACAGCGAACACCGGGGAGCTGTTTTTT. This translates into CAIRPPTANTGELFF.

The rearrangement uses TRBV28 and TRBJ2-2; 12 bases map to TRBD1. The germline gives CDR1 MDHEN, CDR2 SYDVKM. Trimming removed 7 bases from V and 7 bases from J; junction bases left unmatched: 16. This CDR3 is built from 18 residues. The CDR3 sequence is CASTTAGRGQGAIGELFF. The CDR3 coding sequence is TGTGCCAGCACCACCGCCGGTAGGGGACAGGGGGCTATCGGGGAGCTGTTTTTT. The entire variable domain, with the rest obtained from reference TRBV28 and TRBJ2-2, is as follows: DVKVTQSSRYLVKRTGEKVFLECVQDMDHENMFWYRQDPGLGLRLIYFSYDVKMKEKGDIPEGYSVSREKKERFSLILESASTNQTSMYLCASTTAGRGQGAIGELFFGEGSRLTVL.

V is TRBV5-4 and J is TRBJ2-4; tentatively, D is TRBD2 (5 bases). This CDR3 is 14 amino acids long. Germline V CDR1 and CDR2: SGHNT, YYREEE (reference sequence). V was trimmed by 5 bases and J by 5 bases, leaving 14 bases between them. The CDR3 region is CASRRDQWENIQYF. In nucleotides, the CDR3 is TGTGCCAGCAGGAGGGATCAGTGGGAAAACATTCAGTACTTC.

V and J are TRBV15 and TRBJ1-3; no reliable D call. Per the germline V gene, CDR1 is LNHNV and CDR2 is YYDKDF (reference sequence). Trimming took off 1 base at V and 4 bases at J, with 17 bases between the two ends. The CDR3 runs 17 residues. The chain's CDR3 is CATSRVANNRGGNTIYF. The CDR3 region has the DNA TGTGCCACCAGCAGAGTAGCGAACAACCGAGGGGGAAACACCATATATTTT. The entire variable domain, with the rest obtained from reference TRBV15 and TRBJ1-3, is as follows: DAMVIQNPRYQVTQFGKPVTLSCSQTLNHNVMYWYQQKSSQAPKLLFHYYDKDFNNEADTPDNFQSRRPNTSFCFLDIRSPGLGDTAMYLCATSRVANNRGGNTIYFGEGSWLTVV.

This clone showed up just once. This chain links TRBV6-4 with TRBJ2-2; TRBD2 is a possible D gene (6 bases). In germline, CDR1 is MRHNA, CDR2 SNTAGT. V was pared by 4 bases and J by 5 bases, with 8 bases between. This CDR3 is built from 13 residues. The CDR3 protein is CASSAGGTGELFF. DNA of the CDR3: TGTGCCAGCAGTGCCGGGGGAACCGGGGAGCTGTTTTTT.

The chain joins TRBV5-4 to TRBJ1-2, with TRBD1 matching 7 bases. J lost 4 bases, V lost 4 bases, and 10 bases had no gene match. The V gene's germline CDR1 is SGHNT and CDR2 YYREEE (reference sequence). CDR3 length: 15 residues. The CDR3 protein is CASSGGQRKSYGYTF. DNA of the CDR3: TGTGCCAGCAGCGGGGGACAGAGGAAGTCCTATGGCTACACCTTC.

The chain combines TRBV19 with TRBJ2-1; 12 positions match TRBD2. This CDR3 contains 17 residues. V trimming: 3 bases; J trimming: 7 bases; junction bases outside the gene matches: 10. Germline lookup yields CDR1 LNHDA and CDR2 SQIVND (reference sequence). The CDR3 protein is CASSMGLAGGLGNEQFF. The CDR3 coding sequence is TGTGCCAGTAGTATGGGGCTAGCGGGGGGGCTAGGAAATGAGCAGTTCTTC.

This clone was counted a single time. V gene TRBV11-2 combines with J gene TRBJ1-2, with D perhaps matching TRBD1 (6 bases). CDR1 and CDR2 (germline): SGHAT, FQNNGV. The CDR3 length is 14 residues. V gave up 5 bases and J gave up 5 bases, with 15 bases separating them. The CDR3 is CASSPLRGGYGYTF. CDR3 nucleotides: TGTGCCAGCAGCCCCCTCAGGGGTGGGTATGGCTACACCTTC.

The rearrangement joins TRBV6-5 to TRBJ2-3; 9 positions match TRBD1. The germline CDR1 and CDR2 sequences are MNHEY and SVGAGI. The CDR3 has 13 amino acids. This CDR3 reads CVIRQGGTDTQYF. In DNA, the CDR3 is TGTGTCATACGACAGGGGGGCACAGATACGCAGTATTTT.

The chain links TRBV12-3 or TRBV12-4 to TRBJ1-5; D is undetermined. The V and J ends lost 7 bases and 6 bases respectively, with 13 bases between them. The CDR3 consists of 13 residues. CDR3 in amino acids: CASKKGVSQPQHF. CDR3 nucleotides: TGTGCCAGCAAAAAGGGAGTTAGTCAGCCCCAGCATTTT.

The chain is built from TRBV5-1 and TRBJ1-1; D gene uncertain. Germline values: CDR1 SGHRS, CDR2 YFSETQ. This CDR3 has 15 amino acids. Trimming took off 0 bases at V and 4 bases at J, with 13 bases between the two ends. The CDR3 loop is CASSLAPGLSTEAFF. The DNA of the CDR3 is TGCGCCAGCAGCTTGGCACCGGGTTTGAGCACTGAAGCTTTCTTT. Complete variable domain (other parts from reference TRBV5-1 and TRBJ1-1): KAGVTQTPRYLIKTRGQQVTLSCSPISGHRSVSWYQQTPGQGLQFLFEYFSETQRNKGNFPGRFSGRQFSNSRSEMNVSTLELGDSALYLCASSLAPGLSTEAFFGQGTRLTVV.

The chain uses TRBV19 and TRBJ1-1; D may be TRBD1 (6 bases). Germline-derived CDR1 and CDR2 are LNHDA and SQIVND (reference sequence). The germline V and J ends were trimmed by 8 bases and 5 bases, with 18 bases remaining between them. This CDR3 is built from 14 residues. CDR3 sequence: CASASQGRETEAFF. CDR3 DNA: TGTGCCAGTGCTTCACAGGGACGAGAGACTGAAGCTTTCTTT.

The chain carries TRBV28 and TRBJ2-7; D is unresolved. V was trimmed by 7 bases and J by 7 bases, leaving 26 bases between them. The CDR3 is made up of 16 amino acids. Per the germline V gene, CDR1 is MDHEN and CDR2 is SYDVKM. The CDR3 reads CASNPPSRLTTGEQYF. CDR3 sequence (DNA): TGTGCCAGCAATCCACCCTCGCGACTTACCACGGGTGAGCAGTACTTC.